The 22 T cell receptor beta chains presented below share a single source sample, sequenced in a study of human T cells and chemical hapten exposure. Time point in this sample: patch test 2, 6 weeks after DPC sensitization. Described treatment: therapeutic diphenylcyclopropenone sensitization with weekly scalp DPC. TCRdb independently ran MiXCR on the RACE reads; one entry per CDR3 protein. This table holds some 99,000 distinct CDR3 sequences, 9% to 9.5% found once. Sequencing was performed on whole blood, taken in connection with sensitization to the hapten diphenylcyclopropenone (DPC). The source is a woman aged 35 to 49 with alopecia areata. Some clones in this sample may be carry-over from other donors' samples.

This clonotype was recorded many times. The J gene is TRBJ2-5, the V gene TRBV7-6; 8 positions agree with TRBD2. J gave up 4 bases and V 5 bases, and 9 bases lay outside the gene matches. From germline, CDR1 is SGHVS and CDR2 FNYEAQ. The CDR3 has 15 residues. The CDR3 sequence is CASSPPGGARETQYF. In DNA, the CDR3 is TGTGCCAGCAGCCCCCCCGGGGGGGCTCGAGAGACCCAGTACTTC.

At least ten counts were recorded for this clonotype. The chain is built from TRBV20-1 and TRBJ2-1; 8 bases map to TRBD2. CDR3 length equals 10 residues. CDR1 and CDR2 from the germline V gene are DFQATT and SNEGSKA (reference sequence). The CDR3 spells CRAAGGEQFF. For the CDR3, the DNA is TGCAGGGCGGCGGGGGGTGAGCAGTTCTTC.

The chain uses TRBV7-6 and TRBJ1-5; D is unclear. V gave up 5 bases and J gave up 3 bases, with 11 bases separating them. The length of the CDR3 is 14 residues. Germline-derived CDR1 and CDR2 are SGHVS and FNYEAQ. The CDR3 sequence: CASSVSHLNQPQHF. The DNA of the CDR3 is TGTGCCAGCAGCGTTTCTCACCTCAATCAGCCCCAGCATTTT.

This clonotype was seen a handful of times. The chain recombines TRBV5-5 with TRBJ1-2, with 9 bases aligning to TRBD1. Germline assignment: CDR1 SGHKS and CDR2 YYEKEE (reference sequence). This CDR3 comprises 13 residues. Unmatched junction bases numbered 12, after V lost 4 bases and J lost 14 bases. The CDR3: CASSLDRGPSGTF. The CDR3 coding sequence is TGTGCCAGCAGCCTGGACAGGGGACCTTCAGGAACCTTC.

CDR3 amino acids: CSAQKSSGANVLTF. The CDR3 DNA reads TGCAGTGCGCAGAAGAGCTCTGGGGCCAACGTCCTGACTTTC. J is TRBJ2-6 and V is TRBV20-1; unclear D gene. Per germline, CDR1 DFQATT and CDR2 SNEGSKA (reference sequence). This CDR3 has 14 amino acids. V was clipped by 6 bases and J by 0 bases, with 9 bases between them.

This clonotype was seen at least ten times. The V and J genes are TRBV5-1 and TRBJ2-2, with D unclear. Between the trimmed V and J ends, which lost 4 bases and 3 bases, there was a span of 7 bases. The length of the CDR3 is 13 residues. Germline CDR1 reads SGHRS; CDR2 reads YFSETQ. CDR3 coding DNA: TGCGCCAGCAGCCATTTGGACACCGGGGAGCTGTTTTTT. Encoded protein: CASSHLDTGELFF.

This clonotype was seen ten or more times. The chain has TRBV13 and TRBJ2-1; D is unresolved. The CDR3 length is 14 residues. With 4 bases removed from V and 6 bases from J, the gap between germline ends came to 13 bases. In germline, CDR1 is PRHDT, CDR2 FYEKMQ (reference sequence). CDR3 sequence reads: CASSSKMGSNEQFF. CDR3 bases: TGTGCCAGCAGCTCTAAGATGGGGTCCAATGAGCAGTTCTTC.

The V and J genes are TRBV9 and TRBJ2-7, with 14 bases aligning to TRBD2. Germline lookup yields CDR1 SGDLS and CDR2 YYNGEE. The CDR3 spans 16 residues. The trim removed 3 bases at V and 2 bases at J, leaving 4 bases unmatched. CDR3 DNA sequence: TGTGCCAGCAGCGAGGGACTAGCGGGGGATACCTACGAGCAGTACTTC. Translating it yields CASSEGLAGDTYEQYF.

This clonotype was seen ten or more times. The chain carries TRBV20-1 and TRBJ1-4; tentatively, D is TRBD1 (5 bases). This CDR3 spans 14 amino acids. V gave up 2 bases and J gave up 7 bases, with 14 bases separating them. Germline V gene data show CDR1 as DFQATT and CDR2 as SNEGSKA (reference sequence). For the CDR3, the DNA is TGCAGTGCTAGAAGAGGCACTGGGGGTGAAAAACTGTTTTTT. Its protein is CSARRGTGGEKLFF.

Ten or more counts support this clonotype. The gene calls are TRBV6-5 and TRBJ2-7, with 7 bases aligning to TRBD1. The germline CDR1 and CDR2 sequences are MNHEY and SVGAGI. The CDR3 consists of 14 residues. V lost 6 bases, J lost 3 bases, and 8 bases stayed unmatched. CDR3 DNA sequence: TGTGCCAGCAGCCGGGACAGTGGGGACTACGAGCAGTACTTC. Its translation: CASSRDSGDYEQYF.

This clonotype was found many times. The V call is TRBV18, the J call TRBJ2-7, with 7 bases fitting TRBD2. This CDR3 region has 15 residues. The J segment lost 2 bases and the V segment lost 1 base, leaving 5 bases of the junction unmatched. Germline V gives CDR1 KGHSH, CDR2 LQKENI. In nucleotides, the CDR3 is TGTGCCAGCTCACCACTCCGGGACTACACCTACGAGCAGTACTTC. Protein product: CASSPLRDYTYEQYF. Full variable domain (outside the CDR3, taken from reference TRBV18 and TRBJ2-7): NAGVMQNPRHLVRRRGQEARLRCSPMKGHSHVYWYRQLPEEGLKFMVYLQKENIIDESGMPKERFSAEFPKEGPSILRIQQVVRGDSAAYFCASSPLRDYTYEQYFGPGTRLTVT.

The J gene is TRBJ2-7, the V gene TRBV19; tentatively, D is TRBD2 (5 bases). Germline V lookup: CDR1 LNHDA, CDR2 SQIVND (reference sequence). The V end was cut by 7 bases, the J end by 7 bases, with 23 bases between. The CDR3 has 15 amino acids. CDR3: CASTNRGAYGMEQYF. The CDR3 DNA reads as TGTGCCAGTACAAATCGGGGAGCTTACGGGATGGAGCAGTACTTC.

This clonotype was seen a handful of times. The chain carries TRBV18 and TRBJ1-5, with a possible D match to TRBD1 (6 bases). There are 17 residues in the CDR3. CDR1 and CDR2 from the germline V gene are KGHSH and LQKENI. Trimming removed 2 bases from V and 3 bases from J, with 17 bases in between. The CDR3 region is CASSPEVGQFDNQPQHF. CDR3 nucleotide sequence: TGTGCCAGCTCACCAGAAGTCGGACAGTTCGACAATCAGCCCCAGCATTTT.

The genes are TRBV12-3 or TRBV12-4 and TRBJ2-1, with D tentatively TRBD1 or TRBD2 (7 bases each). The CDR3 is made up of 16 amino acids. The V end lost 3 bases, the J end lost 3 bases, and 15 bases lay between the germline ends. The CDR3 sequence: CASSFRTGLVYNEQFF. DNA for the CDR3: TGTGCCAGCAGTTTTCGGACAGGACTAGTCTACAATGAGCAGTTCTTC.

This clonotype came up many times. This rearrangement joins TRBV7-2 to TRBJ2-2, with TRBD1 as a possible D gene (6 bases). The CDR3 is 14 residues long. V shed 5 bases and J shed 4 bases, with 11 bases lying between them. Germline V CDR1 and CDR2: SGHTA, FQGNSA. CDR3 in amino acids: CASSLGQPTGELFF. As DNA, the CDR3 is TGTGCCAGCAGCCTAGGACAGCCCACCGGGGAGCTGTTTTTT. The whole variable domain, remainder taken from reference TRBV7-2 and TRBJ2-2, is GAGVSQSPSNKVTEKGKDVELRCDPISGHTALYWYRQSLGQGLEFLIYFQGNSAPDKSGLPSDRFSAERTGGSVSTLTIQRTQQEDSAVYLCASSLGQPTGELFFGEGSRLTVL.

The chain joins TRBV14 to TRBJ1-2; D is possibly TRBD1 (6 bases). Germline V gene sequence: CDR1 SGHDN, CDR2 FVKESK. CDR3 length: 17 amino acids. V was trimmed by 0 bases and J by 5 bases, leaving 19 bases between them. Written as DNA, the CDR3 is TGTGCCAGCAGCCAAGAGCTAACAGGGCCACTATCATATGGCTACACCTTC. It translates to CASSQELTGPLSYGYTF.

In its sample, this clonotype was seen many times. The V and J genes are TRBV18 and TRBJ2-5; no reliable D call. The CDR3 has 15 amino acids. The ends were cut back, 3 bases at V and 5 bases at J, with 16 bases in the middle. Germline loops: CDR1 KGHSH, CDR2 LQKENI. CDR3: CASSPRQATGETQYF. In DNA, the CDR3 is TGTGCCAGCTCACCCAGGCAGGCCACCGGGGAGACCCAGTACTTC.

The chain links TRBV7-8 to TRBJ2-2; no firm D call. With 2 bases removed from V and 5 bases from J, the gap between germline ends came to 12 bases. The CDR3 spans 15 residues. Germline loops: CDR1 SGHVS, CDR2 FQNEAQ. This CDR3 is CASSLKGFWTGELFF. As DNA, the CDR3 is TGTGCCAGCAGCTTAAAAGGATTTTGGACCGGGGAGCTGTTTTTT.

This clonotype was detected a few times. The rearrangement uses TRBV5-1 and TRBJ1-6; no clear D. CDR1 is SGHRS, CDR2 YFSETQ, per germline. The V and J ends lost 4 bases and 10 bases respectively, with 12 bases between them. CDR3 length: 13 amino acids. In DNA form, the CDR3 reads TGCGCCAGCAGCCCCGACACGATCTCACCCCTCCACTTT. This encodes CASSPDTISPLHF. Complete variable domain (other parts from reference TRBV5-1 and TRBJ1-6): KAGVTQTPRYLIKTRGQQVTLSCSPISGHRSVSWYQQTPGQGLQFLFEYFSETQRNKGNFPGRFSGRQFSNSRSEMNVSTLELGDSALYLCASSPDTISPLHFGNGTRLTVT.

This chain joins TRBV9 and TRBJ1-6; unclear D gene. This CDR3 contains 14 residues. The germline V and J ends were trimmed by 1 base and 7 bases, with 9 bases remaining between them. CDR1 is SGDLS, CDR2 YYNGEE, per germline. This chain's CDR3 is CASSVSDINSPLHF. Written as DNA, the CDR3 is TGTGCCAGCAGCGTATCCGATATCAATTCACCCCTCCACTTT.

The chain carries TRBV7-8 and TRBJ2-5; TRBD1 agrees at 8 bases. This CDR3 comprises 17 residues. The ends lost 4 bases at V and 1 base at J; junction bases unmatched: 11. Germline CDR1 and CDR2: SGHVS and FQNEAQ. The DNA of the CDR3 is TGTGCCAGCAGCTCGCCCCCTCCCGGGACAGGCCAAGAGACCCAGTACTTC. This codes for CASSSPPPGTGQETQYF.

This rearrangement joins TRBV20-1 to TRBJ2-7; 8 bases line up with TRBD2. The CDR3 has 15 amino acids. V lost 2 bases and J lost 0; bases outside the gene matches: 6. The V gene's germline CDR1 is DFQATT and CDR2 SNEGSKA (reference sequence). This CDR3 reads CSARNRGGLSYEQYF. CDR3 nucleotide sequence: TGCAGTGCTAGAAATCGGGGGGGACTCTCCTACGAGCAGTACTTC.